The rows below give T cell receptor beta chains drawn from one sample of a study of beta chain features in type 1 diabetes. Repertoires were generated with immunoSEQ multiplex PCR, while TCRdb's copy carries only in-frame clones and drops some. The table has more than 350,000 clones, 9.5% to 12% seen once; the top ten hold 0.04% to 0.05%. Sequenced material: naive CD4+ T cells from blood. The source is a woman younger than 35 in good health. The CDR3 runs from the conserved cysteine through the conserved F or W. D genes are given only for firm matches. The size entry is marked missing in some rows and otherwise reads once, few, many or a size class.

v_call	clone_size	d_call	j_call	cdr3_length	cdr3_aa	cdr3_nt
TRBV19	.	.	TRBJ1-5	16	CASSTRTTDSNQPQHF	TGTGCCAGTAGTACTCGGACGACGGATAGCAATCAGCCCCAGCATTTT
TRBV18	.	TRBD1	TRBJ2-3	14	CASSPRTGSDTQYF	TGTGCCAGCTCACCGAGGACAGGGTCAGATACGCAGTATTTT
TRBV4-1	.	.	TRBJ1-1	14	CASSQPGIRTEAFF	TGCGCCAGCAGCCAACCAGGGATCCGGACTGAAGCTTTCTTT
TRBV7-7	.	.	TRBJ2-1	13	CASSLGSYNEQFF	TGTGCTAGCAGCTTAGGCTCCTACAATGAGCAGTTCTTC
TRBV5-1	.	TRBD1	TRBJ2-7	15	CASRRTGESSYEQYF	TGCGCCAGCAGGAGGACAGGGGAGAGCTCCTACGAGCAGTACTTC
TRBV2	few	.	TRBJ1-4	13	CASSVRWHEKLFF	TGTGCCAGCAGTGTTAGATGGCATGAAAAACTGTTTTTT
TRBV27	few	TRBD1	TRBJ2-7	18	CASSTRDRGRRGSYEQYF	TGTGCCAGCAGTACCCGGGACAGGGGGCGTCGGGGGTCCTACGAGCAGTACTTC
TRBV23-1	few	TRBD1	TRBJ1-1	14	CAHEEAGGDTEAFF	TGCGCCCACGAGGAGGCAGGGGGCGACACTGAAGCTTTCTTT
TRBV2	few	.	TRBJ1-3	15	CASSAQGYSGNTIYF	TGTGCCAGCAGCGCGCAAGGCTACTCTGGAAACACCATATATTTT
TRBV29-1	.	.	TRBJ1-1	13	CSVVLGANTEAFF	TGCAGCGTTGTTCTAGGCGCGAACACTGAAGCTTTCTTT
TRBV7-2	few	.	TRBJ2-2	13	CASSLDRTGELFF	TGTGCCAGCAGTCTAGACAGGACCGGGGAGCTGTTTTTT
TRBV30	many	.	TRBJ2-2	14	CAWSVRGNTGELFF	TGTGCCTGGAGTGTACGGGGGAACACCGGGGAGCTGTTTTTT
TRBV28	few	TRBD2	TRBJ2-7	16	CASSAATSGRPLEQYF	TGTGCCAGCAGTGCGGCGACTAGCGGGAGACCACTCGAGCAGTACTTC
TRBV21-1	.	.	TRBJ2-1	20	CASSTQNGTDQSFPYNEQFF	TGTGCCAGCAGCACTCAGAACGGGACAGATCAATCCTTCCCCTACAATGAGCAGTTCTTC
TRBV10-3	few	.	TRBJ1-5	13	CAISEWAGQPQHF	TGTGCCATCAGTGAATGGGCTGGCCAGCCCCAGCATTTT
TRBV11-2	.	.	TRBJ2-7	13	CASSLLPFDEQYF	TGTGCCAGCAGCTTACTCCCCTTCGACGAGCAGTACTTC
TRBV7-7	few	.	TRBJ2-2	14	CASRSRVTAGELFF	TGTGCCAGCAGGTCGCGGGTAACCGCCGGGGAGCTGTTTTTT
TRBV7-2	few	.	TRBJ2-5	16	CASSPELAGAQETQYF	TGTGCCAGCAGCCCCGAGCTGGCGGGGGCCCAAGAGACCCAGTACTTC
TRBV14	few	TRBD1	TRBJ1-1	15	CASSARTGRNTEAFF	TGTGCCAGCAGCGCCCGGACAGGCAGGAACACTGAAGCTTTCTTT
TRBV13	many	.	TRBJ2-5	13	CASSSEGGETQYF	TGTGCCAGCAGCTCTGAGGGCGGAGAGACCCAGTACTTC
TRBV29-1	few	TRBD1	TRBJ2-5	13	CSVEQGQGETQYF	TGCAGCGTTGAGCAGGGACAGGGGGAGACCCAGTACTTC
TRBV6-6	few	TRBD2	TRBJ2-1	16	CASSYGRGSPGNEQFF	TGTGCCAGCAGTTACGGTCGCGGGAGCCCCGGGAATGAGCAGTTCTTC
TRBV30	.	.	TRBJ2-2	15	CAWGVGLRSTGELFF	TGTGCCTGGGGAGTCGGACTCAGATCGACCGGGGAGCTGTTTTTT
TRBV27	few	.	TRBJ1-1	16	CASSVSRWGANTEAFF	TGTGCCAGCAGTGTATCCCGTTGGGGAGCGAACACTGAAGCTTTCTTT
TRBV9	once	.	TRBJ2-3	15	CASSVATPSTDTQYF	TGTGCCAGCAGCGTAGCTACACCATCCACAGATACGCAGTATTTT
TRBV14	few	.	TRBJ2-1	11	CASRPPCEQFF	TGTGCCAGCAGGCCCCCGTGTGAGCAGTTCTTC
TRBV7-2	.	.	TRBJ2-5	14	CASSLAGLQETQYF	TGTGCCAGCAGCTTAGCAGGACTACAAGAGACCCAGTACTTC
TRBV4-1	few	.	TRBJ2-7	15	CASSQVLPVVRKQYF	TGCGCCAGCAGCCAAGTGCTCCCGGTAGTTCGTAAGCAGTACTTC
TRBV2	few	.	TRBJ1-5	15	CASSGQGGSNQPQHF	TGTGCCAGCAGTGGGCAGGGAGGAAGCAATCAGCCCCAGCATTTT
TRBV29-1	.	.	TRBJ2-1	13	CSVLQVLGNEQFF	TGCAGCGTTCTACAGGTCCTAGGGAATGAGCAGTTCTTC
TRBV7-2	.	TRBD2	TRBJ2-1	17	CASSRRLAGGAVNEQFF	TGTGCCAGCAGCCGCCGCCTGGCGGGAGGGGCGGTAAATGAGCAGTTCTTC
TRBV6-5	.	.	TRBJ2-5	15	CASRIPDGDQETQYF	TGTGCCAGCAGAATACCAGATGGGGACCAAGAGACCCAGTACTTC
TRBV30	many	TRBD2	TRBJ2-7	15	CAYLPPSGSSGEQYF	TGTGCCTACCTCCCCCCTAGCGGGAGTTCCGGCGAGCAGTACTTC
TRBV4-1	few	.	TRBJ2-3	16	CASSPVIGASTDTQYF	TGCGCCAGCAGCCCAGTTATCGGGGCCAGCACAGATACGCAGTATTTT
TRBV5-1	few	TRBD2	TRBJ2-5	16	CASSSGAGEMIETQYF	TGCGCCAGCAGCTCCGGAGCGGGAGAAATGATCGAGACCCAGTACTTC
TRBV27	.	.	TRBJ1-6	14	CASSFSVLDSPLHF	TGTGCCAGCAGTTTCTCTGTTCTAGATTCACCCCTCCACTTT
TRBV15	.	TRBD2	TRBJ2-1	16	CATSRERTSGYNEQFF	TGTGCCACCAGCAGAGAACGGACTAGCGGGTACAATGAGCAGTTCTTC
TRBV7-2	few	.	TRBJ2-1	15	CASSLGSSGYNEQFF	TGTGCCAGCAGCTTAGGTTCGAGCGGGTACAATGAGCAGTTCTTC
TRBV29-1	.	.	TRBJ1-2	14	CSVGEGTGSYGYTF	TGCAGCGTTGGGGAGGGAACGGGGAGCTATGGCTACACCTTC
TRBV4-3	few	.	TRBJ2-3	13	CASSQASTDTQYF	TGCGCCAGCAGCCAGGCGAGCACAGATACGCAGTATTTT
TRBV28	.	.	TRBJ1-1	13	CASSIGGVREAFF	TGTGCCAGTTCTATAGGGGGGGTTCGTGAAGCTTTCTTT
TRBV7-2	.	TRBD1	TRBJ2-1	16	CASSLQQGVFYNEQFF	TGTGCCAGCAGCTTACAACAGGGGGTATTTTACAATGAGCAGTTCTTC
TRBV5-1	few	TRBD2	TRBJ2-1	16	CASSLSPLADYNEQFF	TGCGCCAGCAGCTTGAGTCCACTAGCGGACTACAATGAGCAGTTCTTC
TRBV9	.	TRBD1	TRBJ1-1	15	CASSVEGQGNTEAFF	TGTGCCAGCAGCGTAGAGGGACAGGGGAACACTGAAGCTTTCTTT
TRBV9	.	.	TRBJ2-2	16	CASSAREGGRPGELFF	TGTGCCAGCAGCGCGAGAGAGGGTGGAAGGCCCGGGGAGCTGTTTTTT